The 19 T cell receptor beta chains below come from one sample, sequenced in a study of T-cell reconstitution after alpha-beta-depleted transplantation in children (dated by TCRdb to about 2016). The library was prepared using PCR. Data came from an Illumina HiSeq 2500. To normalize quantification of the TCRbeta repertoire, the TCR libraries were built with molecular barcoding that relied on unique molecular identifiers. TCRdb reran the public reads through fastp at Q25 and MiXCR, keeping productive beta chains. Merged by CDR3 protein, the rows form single entries marked with the most common genes and DNA. The sample table holds about 690,000 distinct CDR3 sequences, of which approximately 16% were seen once. The ten largest make up around 0.96% of the sample. The sequenced sample was PBMCs from the stem cell graft donor, obtained from the stem cell graft. These receptors all come from a human donor who donated a stem cell graft to a child with acute myeloid leukemia.

This clonotype was detected ten times or more. The chain has TRBV6-5 and TRBJ2-2, with D hard to call. The germline V and J ends were trimmed by 4 bases and 3 bases, with 9 bases remaining between them. Germline values: CDR1 MNHEY, CDR2 SVGAGI. This CDR3 is built from 14 residues. CDR3 coding DNA: TGTGCCAGCAGTTGGGAAGAATACACCGGGGAGCTGTTTTTT. Encoded protein: CASSWEEYTGELFF.

In regard to this clonotype: A much more abundant neighbour one base away suggests this may be a read error. The chain recombines TRBV5-1 with TRBJ1-5, with D unresolved. CDR1 is SGHRS, CDR2 YFSETQ, per germline. The CDR3 consists of 14 residues. Trimming cost V 0 bases and J 6 bases, with 10 bases left between them. CDR3 nucleotide sequence: TGCGCCAGCAGCTTGGAGGCACCGGGTCAGCCCCAGCATTTT. It translates to CASSLEAPGQPQHF. Together with reference TRBV5-1 and TRBJ1-5, the CDR3 gives the full variable domain: KAGVTQTPRYLIKTRGQQVTLSCSPISGHRSVSWYQQTPGQGLQFLFEYFSETQRNKGNFPGRFSGRQFSNSRSEMNVSTLELGDSALYLCASSLEAPGQPQHFGDGTRLSIL.

Many counts were recorded for this clonotype. This chain joins TRBV20-1 and TRBJ2-1; no clear D gene. V lost 0 bases and J lost 10, with 16 bases in between. The CDR3 has 14 amino acids. Germline-derived CDR1 and CDR2 are DFQATT and SNEGSKA (reference sequence). CDR3: CSARDLKLLREQFF. In DNA form, the CDR3 reads TGCAGTGCTAGAGATCTTAAGCTACTCAGGGAGCAGTTCTTC.

Here the CDR3 reads CATSDLEGEETQYF. CDR3 sequence (DNA): TGTGCCACCAGTGATTTGGAGGGGGAAGAGACCCAGTACTTC. The V gene is TRBV24-1, the J gene TRBJ2-5; possible D gene TRBD1, 6 bases. V lost 0 bases and J 3 bases, leaving 7 bases between the germline ends. This CDR3 has 14 residues. Germline CDR1 KGHDR, CDR2 SFDVKD.

This clonotype was seen at least ten times. The chain carries TRBV6-4 and TRBJ1-5, with 8 bases identical to TRBD1. V shed 3 bases, J shed 5 bases, and the junction held 6 bases outside the gene matches. Per the germline V gene, CDR1 is MRHNA and CDR2 is SNTAGT. The CDR3 has 15 residues. The CDR3 sequence is CASSELTGADQPQHF. For the CDR3, the DNA is TGTGCCAGCAGTGAACTGACAGGGGCAGATCAGCCCCAGCATTTT.

This clonotype has more than one count but fewer than ten. V usage is TRBV29-1 and J usage is TRBJ2-7; no clear D. The CDR3 spans 13 residues. The V and J ends lost 7 bases and 2 bases respectively, with 15 bases between them. Germline V lookup: CDR1 SQVTM, CDR2 ANQGSEA. For the CDR3, the DNA is TGCAGCGGCTCTTCGGGCCCCACCTACGAGCAGTACTTC. As protein: CSGSSGPTYEQYF.

Of note for this clonotype: Possible read error: a much larger clone is one base away. The gene calls are TRBV20-1 and TRBJ2-1, with TRBD1 identical over 7 bases. V lost 8 bases, J lost 3 bases, and 10 bases stayed unmatched. The CDR3 runs 14 residues. Per the germline V gene, CDR1 is DFQATT and CDR2 is SNEGSKA (reference sequence). CDR3 coding DNA: TGCAGTCCAATCAGGGGGATGGTCTACAATGAGCAGTTCTTC. Its protein product is CSPIRGMVYNEQFF.

This clonotype was detected a few times. The gene calls are TRBV21-1 and TRBJ2-7. TRBV21-1 is tagged as a pseudogene. The CDR3 length is 11 residues. In nucleotides, the CDR3 is TGTGCCAGCAGCAGATCCAGCGAGCAGTACGTC. Translation gives CASSRSSEQYV.

This chain links TRBV4-1 with TRBJ1-3; possibly TRBD1 for D (6 bases). V gave up 1 base and J gave up 2 bases, with 15 bases separating them. There are 17 residues in the CDR3. Germline CDR1 and CDR2: MGHRA and YSYEKL. The CDR3 coding sequence is TGCGCCAGCAGCCAAGGCCCACAGGGACCGACTGGAAACACCATATATTTT. It translates to CASSQGPQGPTGNTIYF.

The CDR3 DNA reads TGTGCCAGCAGCTTACCTTTACGAGATGAGCAGTTCTTC. Its protein product is CASSLPLRDEQFF. The rearrangement uses TRBV7-9 and TRBJ2-1; D gene unclear. This CDR3 has 13 residues. Trimming removed 2 bases from V and 8 bases from J, with 10 bases in between. From germline, CDR1 is SEHNR and CDR2 FQNEAQ (reference sequence).

This clonotype was seen ten or more times. J is TRBJ2-1 and V is TRBV27; 9 bases align to TRBD2. Germline CDR1 reads MNHEY; CDR2 reads SMNVEV (reference sequence). Trimming cost V 3 bases and J 12 bases; bases outside gene matches: 6. CDR3 length equals 13 residues. The CDR3 here is CASSFSAGGWQFF. As DNA, the CDR3 is TGTGCCAGCAGTTTCTCCGCGGGGGGGTGGCAGTTCTTC.

The J gene is TRBJ2-6, the V gene TRBV20-1, with D possibly being TRBD1 (6 bases). The CDR3 sequence is 17 residues long. The germline V and J ends were trimmed by 2 bases and 0 bases, with 14 bases remaining between them. Germline lookup yields CDR1 DFQATT and CDR2 SNEGSKA (reference sequence). The CDR3 loop is CSARSIRTDSGANVLTF. For the CDR3, the DNA is TGCAGTGCTAGAAGCATAAGGACAGACTCTGGGGCCAACGTCCTGACTTTC.

This clonotype has ten or more counts. The chain combines TRBV20-1 with TRBJ2-7; TRBD1 matches 8 bases. V dropped 7 bases and J dropped 1; count of bases not matched to a gene: 9. Germline V gives CDR1 DFQATT, CDR2 SNEGSKA (reference sequence). This CDR3 spans 14 amino acids. DNA of the CDR3: TGCAGTGTCGCGCCCCGGGACAGGTCCTACGAGCAGTACTTC. Its translation is CSVAPRDRSYEQYF.

The chain recombines TRBV7-2 with TRBJ2-1; no firm D call. V was trimmed by 0 bases and J by 4 bases, leaving 16 bases between them. Germline CDR1 reads SGHTA; CDR2 reads FQGNSA. This CDR3 is 17 amino acids long. For the CDR3, the DNA is TGTGCCAGCAGCTTAGCTCGCGGTCAAACACTGTACAATGAGCAGTTCTTC. It translates to CASSLARGQTLYNEQFF.

The chain combines TRBV7-8 with TRBJ2-7; D perhaps matches TRBD2 (6 bases). Germline lookup yields CDR1 SGHVS and CDR2 FQNEAQ. V lost 4 bases to trimming and J lost 4 bases, with 8 bases between them. CDR3 length: 12 residues. CDR3 residues: CASSSAGYEQYV. In DNA, the CDR3 is TGTGCCAGCAGCTCGGCGGGGTACGAGCAGTACGTC.

This clonotype appeared many times. The rearrangement links TRBV7-2 to TRBJ1-2; D remains ambiguous. V was trimmed by 2 bases and J by 0 bases, leaving 10 bases between them. Germline CDR1 SGHTA, CDR2 FQGNSA. This CDR3 contains 15 residues. This chain's CDR3 is CASSLKWPPNYGYTF. The CDR3 nucleotides are TGTGCCAGCAGCTTAAAGTGGCCGCCTAACTATGGCTACACCTTC.

This clonotype was detected ten times or more. The J gene is TRBJ1-5, the V gene TRBV7-2, with D possibly being TRBD1 (6 bases). From germline, CDR1 is SGHTA and CDR2 FQGNSA. Between the trimmed V and J ends, which lost 5 bases and 3 bases, there was a span of 11 bases. The CDR3 runs 14 residues. The CDR3 DNA sequence: TGTGCCAGCAGCCGCCGGGACACCAATCAGCCCCAGCATTTT. Translated: CASSRRDTNQPQHF. Drawing the rest from reference TRBV7-2 and TRBJ1-5, the complete variable domain is GAGVSQSPSNKVTEKGKDVELRCDPISGHTALYWYRQSLGQGLEFLIYFQGNSAPDKSGLPSDRFSAERTGGSVSTLTIQRTQQEDSAVYLCASSRRDTNQPQHFGDGTRLSIL.

This chain joins TRBV5-8 and TRBJ2-2; tentative D call: TRBD1 (5 bases). Looked up from germline, CDR1 is SGHTS and CDR2 is YDEGEE. This CDR3 contains 17 residues. V dropped 0 bases and J dropped 5 bases, with 17 bases sitting between them. CDR3 nucleotide sequence: TGTGCCAGCAGCTTGGTATCTGGGGCAATACAAACCGGGGAGCTGTTTTTT. Protein sequence: CASSLVSGAIQTGELFF.

The chain employs TRBV5-1 and TRBJ1-5; TRBD1 agrees at 9 bases. From germline, CDR1 is SGHRS and CDR2 YFSETQ. The trim removed 0 bases at V and 6 bases at J, leaving 7 bases unmatched. The CDR3 loop spans 16 amino acids. Here the CDR3 reads CASSLERDRVLQPQHF. DNA for the CDR3: TGCGCCAGCAGCTTGGAAAGGGACAGGGTTCTTCAGCCCCAGCATTTT.